The next 2 T cell receptor beta chains were all read from a single sample in a study of identical twins. TCRdb passed the 5' RACE reads through MiXCR, listing each CDR3 protein once. This sample carries 150,000 or so distinct CDR3 sequences, 3.5% of them seen once, and the ten largest clones take around 8.1%. The specimen was memory T cells sorted from blood. The origin of the receptors is a man aged 18 to 30 in good health.

The table lists this clonotype with many counts. The chain has TRBV20-1 and TRBJ2-3; 8 nucleotides line up with TRBD1. The CDR3 is 15 residues long. The V segment lost 0 bases and the J segment 0 bases; nucleotides outside the gene matches: 2. Germline-derived CDR1 and CDR2 are DFQATT and SNEGSKA (reference sequence). CDR3 bases: TGCAGTGCTAGAGATGGACAGGGTAGCACAGATACGCAGTATTTT. Its translation: CSARDGQGSTDTQYF.

This clonotype came up many times. The chain recombines TRBV12-3 or TRBV12-4 with TRBJ1-5, with D uncertain. The CDR3 runs to 14 residues. V gave up 7 bases and J gave up 0 bases, with 10 bases separating them. The CDR3 spells CASNSRGSNQPQHF. The CDR3 DNA sequence: TGTGCCAGCAACTCGCGCGGTAGCAATCAGCCCCAGCATTTT.